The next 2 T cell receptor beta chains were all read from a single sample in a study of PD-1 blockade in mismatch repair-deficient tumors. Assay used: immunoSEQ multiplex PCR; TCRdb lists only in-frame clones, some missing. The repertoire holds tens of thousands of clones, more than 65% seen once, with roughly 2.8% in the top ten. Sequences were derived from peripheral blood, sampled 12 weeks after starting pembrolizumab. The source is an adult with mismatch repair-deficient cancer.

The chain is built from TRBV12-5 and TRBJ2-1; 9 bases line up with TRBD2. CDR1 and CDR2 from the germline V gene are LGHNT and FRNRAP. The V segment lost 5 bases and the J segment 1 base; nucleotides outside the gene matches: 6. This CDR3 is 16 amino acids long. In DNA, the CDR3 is TGTGCTAGTGGTATGGGACTAGCCCTGTCCTACAATGAGCAGTTCTTC. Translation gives CASGMGLALSYNEQFF.

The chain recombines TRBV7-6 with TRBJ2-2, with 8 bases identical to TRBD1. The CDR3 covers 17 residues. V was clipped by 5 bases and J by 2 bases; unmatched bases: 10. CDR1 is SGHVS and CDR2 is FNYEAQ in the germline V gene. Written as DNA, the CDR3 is TGTGCCAGCAGCCTGAGCTACGACAGGGGAAACACCGGGGAGCTGTTTTTT. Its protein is CASSLSYDRGNTGELFF.